This entry concerns a single T cell receptor (beta chain). The sample holds many counts of this clone. Its antigen is currently not known. No per-base quality is available; no much larger clone lies one base away. These data belong to a study of T cells after posttransplantation cyclophosphamide (dated by TCRdb to 2016 to 2017). For the wider study: Using TRB sequencing, the study followed how the T cell repertoire reconstituted after myeloablative bone marrow transplantation in which posttransplantation cyclophosphamide served as GVHD prophylaxis. Samples from about 32 PTCy-treated patients and 15 to 20 related bone marrow donors of those patients were subjected to antigen receptor sequencing. Blood from all 34 PTCy patients who had 1-year posttransplant specimens underwent TRB sequencing. In 3 patients, up to about 3 additional blood samples taken between 2 and 5.2 years after transplant also underwent TRB sequencing, as did pretransplant blood from 4 patients. TRA and TRB clonality were tightly correlated in about ten samples, so subsequent TCR analyses focused on TRB only. Public TRB sequences were queried against a database of over 3,000 sequences associated with responses to pathogens, tumor antigens, self-antigens and alloantigens. Beyond this particular receptor, the publication reports: The TRB repertoires of T cells infiltrating skin or GI tract showed only limited overlap with the TRB repertoires of T cells in blood. Across the 35 to 55 patients, TRB clonality was highly associated with recipient CMV seropositivity and CMV reactivation, and diversity with PTCy was similar to that in the CNI/methotrexate controls. Donor-recipient similarity was low at 1-2 months but rose over the first year, and later blood repertoires were often dominated by donor CD8+ memory clones.

The germline V gene encodes CDR1 MNHEY and CDR2 SVGAGI. V and J are trimmed by 6 bases and 1 base, and the gene matches miss 5 bases of the junction. Reading from cysteine to phenylalanine, the CDR3 counts 14 amino acids. The only DNA kept is the CDR3, 42 bases in frame from the first base. Related bone marrow donors provided peripheral blood samples on the day of marrow donation. Mononuclear cells from peripheral blood and bone marrow were separated by Ficoll-Hypaque density centrifugation and then cryopreserved. Genomic DNA was the input for TRB sequencing, which was run either with the immunoSEQ assay at survey resolution or with the hsTCRB kit. Per the source publication's procedure: The immunoSEQ software handled initial read processing, and the LymphoSeq R package was used for repertoire analyses. For each TRB dataset, clonality was calculated as 1 minus normalized Shannon entropy, and the Gini coefficient was computed as well. To infer phenotypes in unsorted samples, TRB sequences from sorted subsets of the recipient or donor were mapped onto unsorted samples from the same recipient. Drawn from immuneACCESS, this table holds only the in-frame rearrangements with V and J called that TCRdb kept. Clones are partly lost; checked studies trace under half to an unresolved V gene and leave the rest unexplained. That table furnishes V, J and clone size, whereas the DNA furnished D and trimming. This sample is represented by under 40,000 clones, with no singletons among them. The leading ten clones occupy 5.5% to 8.5% of the sample.

The clonotype was recovered from a woman aged 45 to 65 in good health and a related stem cell transplant donor. Sequencing was carried out using PBMCs. This chain joins TRBV6-5 to TRBJ2-7; a stretch of 8 junction bases matches TRBD2. The CDR3 reads CASSLQRESYEQYF. The DNA is TGTGCCAGCAGCCTACAGCGGGAGTCCTACGAGCAGTACTTC.